This T cell receptor (beta chain) was recovered during a study of vaccination effects on CD4 cells after COVID-19. The study's findings and limits: Convalescent patients were scarce, and early post-infection timepoints were absent.

Produced via immunoSEQ multiplex PCR; TCRdb's table is partial and in-frame only. Here the sample spans some 30,000 clones, 83% being singletons. Using viral peptide pools, the ViraFEST assay grew out antigen-specific CD4+ T cells prior to sequencing. Investigators separated out CD4+ T cells once around eleven days of culture had passed. Participants completed two doses of the BNT162b2 or mRNA-1273 vaccine. It was with roughly 9.5 IU/ml IL-2 and 8 to 10 ug/ml peptides that roughly 2.2 million PBMC per well were cultured. A remark on this clone: The antigen is not known.

This CDR3 is built from 13 residues. CDR1 is SGHNT, CDR2 YENEEA, per germline. V was pared by 3 bases and J by 1 base, with 6 bases between. The material sequenced was CD4+ T cells from PBMCs cultured with HCoV-NL63 spike peptides, taken after COVID-19 vaccination. This clonotype originated in a human donor who received a COVID-19 vaccine. Some clones in this sample may be carry-over from other donors' samples. The chain recombines TRBV11-3 with TRBJ1-1; no clear D gene. The CDR3 reads CASSFGENTEAFF. Here the CDR3 DNA reads TGTGCCAGCAGCTTTGGGGAGAACACTGAAGCTTTCTTT.